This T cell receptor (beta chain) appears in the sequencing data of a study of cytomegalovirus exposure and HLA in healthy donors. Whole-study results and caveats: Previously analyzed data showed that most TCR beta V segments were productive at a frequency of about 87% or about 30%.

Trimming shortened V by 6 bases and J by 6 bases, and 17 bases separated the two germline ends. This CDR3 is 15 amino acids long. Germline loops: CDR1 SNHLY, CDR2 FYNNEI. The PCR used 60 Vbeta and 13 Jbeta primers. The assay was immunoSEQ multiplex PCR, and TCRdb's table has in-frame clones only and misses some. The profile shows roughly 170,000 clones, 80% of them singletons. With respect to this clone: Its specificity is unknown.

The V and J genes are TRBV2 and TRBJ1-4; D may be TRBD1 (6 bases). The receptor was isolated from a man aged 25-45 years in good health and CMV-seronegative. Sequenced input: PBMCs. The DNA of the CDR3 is TGTGCCAGCAGGAGGCCGGGACAAGGGCATGAAAAACTGTTTTTT. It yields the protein CASRRPGQGHEKLFF.